This T cell receptor beta chain was sequenced in a study of blood T cell repertoires in COVID-19. Per germline, CDR1 MNHNS and CDR2 SASEGT. This CDR3 spans 13 amino acids. The ends were cut back, 2 bases at V and 7 bases at J, with 6 bases in the middle. TCRdb keeps only in-frame clones here, not all; method: immunoSEQ multiplex PCR. The profile shows about 180,000 clones, around 86% of them singletons. The sequenced sample was PBMCs or T cells enriched from blood (not recorded which). This chain links TRBV6-1 with TRBJ1-6; D remains ambiguous. This receptor was obtained from a woman aged 25-40 years who had recovered from COVID-19. As DNA, the CDR3 is TGTGCCAGCAGTGAACCCGTAAATTCACCCCTCCACTTT. Its translation: CASSEPVNSPLHF.